This TCR beta chain was sequenced in a study of vaccination effects on CD4 cells after COVID-19. Antigen-specific CD4+ T cells were first expanded with viral peptide pools by the ViraFEST assay and only then sequenced. Researchers isolated CD4+ T cells once 9 to 11 days of culture had elapsed. This person's SARS-CoV-2 infection, confirmed by PCR, occurred between March and December 2020. Only in-frame clones appear in the TCRdb table, and some are missing; sequencing was by immunoSEQ multiplex PCR. The data hold under 35,000 clones, with about 72% observed a single time. V lost 8 bases and J 4 bases, leaving 11 bases between the germline ends. The CDR3 is 12 amino acids. From germline, CDR1 is SNHLY and CDR2 FYNNEI. A remark on this clone: Its specificity is unknown.

The sample in question was CD4+ T cells from PBMCs cultured with a peptide pool, obtained before COVID-19 vaccination. This TCR was recovered from a human donor who had a prior SARS-CoV-2 infection. This chain uses TRBV2 with TRBJ1-2; the D gene is possibly TRBD1 (5 bases). CDR3 sequence: CASRRVSYGYTF. CDR3 coding DNA: TGTGCCAGCCGCAGGGTGAGCTATGGCTACACCTTC.